This T cell receptor (beta chain) was profiled in a study of T cell responses to AZD1222 COVID-19 vaccine. Study background: The study pooled second doses at about 4 or about 12 weeks. The study's findings and limits: In the spike-specific TCR repertoire, nearly half reportedly target unmutated variant regions. The span of vaccine-associated CD4 TCRs extended across spike, with dominance at 160-218 and 743-854. At study baseline, merely five or six AZD1222 recipients were seropositive.

Concerning this clone: The antigen remains unidentified.

TCRdb's table, derived via immunoSEQ multiplex PCR, lists solely in-frame clones and lacks some. The sample contains about 99,000 clones, roughly 90% of which appear only once. The sample in question was peripheral blood, obtained on day 0 of AZD1222 vaccination. This sequence originates from an adult in good health.

CDR3 protein: CASSLSRWGGHEQYF. CDR3 in DNA: TGTGCCAGCAGTTTATCGAGGTGGGGGGGCCACGAGCAGTACTTC. The chain uses TRBV27 and TRBJ2-7; D is perhaps TRBD2 (7 bases). The V gene lost 0 bases and the J gene lost 5 bases, with 14 bases spanning the gap. Germline V gene data show CDR1 as MNHEY and CDR2 as SMNVEV (reference sequence). There are 15 residues in the CDR3.